This T cell receptor (beta chain) was found in a study of early T cells in non-severe SARS-CoV-2 infection. This clonotype was seen at least ten times. TCRdb recomputed calls from the 5' RACE reads with MiXCR, one row per CDR3 protein. The sample holds around 80,000 distinct CDR3 sequences, roughly 13% seen once. CDR3 length equals 14 residues. The germline V gene encodes CDR1 LGHNA and CDR2 YNFKEQ. V lost 4 bases, J lost 9 bases, and 13 bases lay in between. Sequencing was carried out using whole blood. The chain couples TRBV4-2 to TRBJ1-6; weak D call: TRBD1 (5 bases). This sequence originates from an adult who was a healthcare worker with PCR-confirmed SARS-CoV-2 infection or an uninfected control (not recorded which). The DNA for the CDR3 is TGTGCCAGCAGCCCTTCCAGGGAAAGTTCACCCCTCCACTTT. As protein: CASSPSRESSPLHF.